These 30 T cell receptor beta chains originate from one sample sequenced in a study of blood T cell repertoires in COVID-19. Measured with immunoSEQ multiplex PCR; TCRdb has only the in-frame clones, and not every one. This table holds more than 200,000 clones, around nine tenths found once. Sequenced material: peripheral blood. The receptors derive from a man at least 80 years old with acute or convalescent COVID-19.

J is TRBJ2-5 and V is TRBV19; tentatively, D is TRBD1 (6 bases). The ends were cut back, 6 bases at V and 2 bases at J, with 7 bases in the middle. This CDR3 contains 12 residues. Germline V CDR1 and CDR2: LNHDA, SQIVND (reference sequence). The CDR3, as DNA: TGTGCCAGTAGCGGACAGCAAGAGACCCAGTACTTC. Amino acids: CASSGQQETQYF.

The chain carries TRBV4-3 and TRBJ1-2, with unresolved D. In germline, CDR1 is LGHNA, CDR2 YSLEER. V gave up 0 bases and J gave up 7 bases, with 9 bases separating them. This CDR3 spans 13 amino acids. The chain's CDR3 is CASSQDGLRGYTF. CDR3 nucleotides: TGCGCCAGCAGCCAAGATGGCTTACGTGGCTACACCTTC.

This clone has more than one count but fewer than ten. This chain uses TRBV19 with TRBJ1-1; TRBD1 might be the D (5 bases). Germline V gives CDR1 LNHDA, CDR2 SQIVND (reference sequence). This CDR3 has 16 amino acids. Trimming took off 5 bases at V and 4 bases at J, with 20 bases between the two ends. The CDR3 spells CASSGIQAFLGTEAFF. In nucleotides, the CDR3 is TGTGCCAGTAGTGGAATACAGGCTTTCTTGGGCACTGAAGCTTTCTTT.

The chain has TRBV29-1 and TRBJ2-7; the D gene is possibly TRBD1 (6 bases). From germline, CDR1 is SQVTM and CDR2 ANQGSEA. The CDR3 is made up of 11 amino acids. V was trimmed by 6 bases and J by 5 bases, leaving 11 bases between them. This CDR3 is CSVAYRDEQYF. The CDR3 DNA follows: TGCAGCGTCGCCTACAGGGACGAGCAGTACTTC.

The V gene is TRBV11-2, the J gene TRBJ2-7, with D tentatively TRBD2 (6 bases). Germline V gives CDR1 SGHAT, CDR2 FQNNGV. The length of the CDR3 is 15 residues. V was cut by 0 bases and J by 3 bases, with 12 bases left in between. In nucleotides, the CDR3 is TGTGCCAGCAGCTTAGAGCGGGGCGGATTCTACGAGCAGTACTTC. As protein: CASSLERGGFYEQYF.

The chain has TRBV24-1 and TRBJ2-1, with 8 bases identical to TRBD1. CDR3 length equals 15 residues. The trim removed 2 bases at V and 5 bases at J, leaving 4 bases unmatched. Germline lookup yields CDR1 KGHDR and CDR2 SFDVKD. The DNA of the CDR3 is TGTGCCACCAGTGATTCTCGGACAGGGAACAATGAGCAGTTCTTC. It is translated as CATSDSRTGNNEQFF.

This chain links TRBV7-3 with TRBJ1-3; TRBD1 might be the D (6 bases). Germline values: CDR1 SGHTA, CDR2 FQGTGA. The V gene lost 1 base and the J gene lost 0 bases, with 13 bases spanning the gap. This CDR3 is 17 amino acids long. The CDR3 nucleotides read TGTGCCAGCAGCTTAAAACAGGGTTTTAGCTCTGGAAACACCATATATTTT. Its translation is CASSLKQGFSSGNTIYF.

The chain's CDR3 is CASRPAGTSGFYEQYF. CDR3 nucleotides: TGTGCCAGCCGCCCTGCCGGGACTAGCGGATTCTACGAGCAGTACTTC. J is TRBJ2-7 and V is TRBV28, with TRBD2 identical over 11 bases. This CDR3 has 16 residues. CDR1 is MDHEN and CDR2 is SYDVKM in the germline V gene. V trimming: 8 bases; J trimming: 3 bases; junction bases outside the gene matches: 12.

This clone was counted once. This rearrangement joins TRBV5-8 to TRBJ2-7; maybe TRBD1 (5 bases). This CDR3 comprises 15 residues. From germline, CDR1 is SGHTS and CDR2 YDEGEE. The V gene lost 2 bases and the J gene lost 1 base, with 13 bases spanning the gap. CDR3 protein: CASSLGQQLSYEQYF. The DNA of the CDR3 is TGTGCCAGCAGCTTAGGACAACAACTTTCCTACGAGCAGTACTTC.

The chain recombines TRBV11-3 with TRBJ1-3; the match to TRBD1 covers 7 bases. The length of the CDR3 is 15 residues. Germline V gene lookup returns CDR1 SGHNT and CDR2 YENEEA. J gave up 3 bases and V 5 bases, and 7 bases lay outside the gene matches. The CDR3 region is CASSPGTDYGNTIYF. CDR3 nucleotide sequence: TGTGCCAGCAGCCCCGGGACAGACTATGGAAACACCATATATTTT.

A note on this clone: This sample includes further DNA sequences coding for the same CDR3. The chain has TRBV18 and TRBJ1-1, with D unresolved. V was cut by 3 bases and J by 0 bases, with 5 bases left in between. The CDR3 has 13 amino acids. Per the germline V gene, CDR1 is KGHSH and CDR2 is LQKENI. CDR3 loop: CASSPSMNTEAFF. The CDR3 DNA reads TGTGCCAGCTCACCTTCCATGAACACTGAAGCTTTCTTT.

This clone came up once. The V gene is TRBV3-1 (or the pseudogene TRBV3-2), the J gene TRBJ1-1, with D maybe TRBD1 (5 bases). The CDR3 contains 15 residues. Germline lookup yields CDR1 LGHDT and CDR2 YNNKEL (reference sequence). V was clipped by 1 base and J by 1 base, with 10 bases between them. CDR3: CASSQGDGGNTEAFF. The CDR3 DNA sequence: TGTGCCAGCAGCCAAGGGGACGGGGGGAACACTGAAGCTTTCTTT.

This chain links TRBV19 with TRBJ1-1, with 12 bases matching TRBD1. This CDR3 spans 15 amino acids. After removal of 3 bases from V and 5 bases from J, the junction contained 4 bases not matched to a gene. Germline assignment: CDR1 LNHDA and CDR2 SQIVND (reference sequence). The CDR3 here is CASSMGTGGLTEAFF. For the CDR3, the DNA is TGTGCCAGTAGTATGGGGACAGGGGGCTTAACTGAAGCTTTCTTT. Based on the CDR3 plus reference TRBV19 and TRBJ1-1, the full variable domain is DGGITQSPKYLFRKEGQNVTLSCEQNLNHDAMYWYRQDPGQGLRLIYYSQIVNDFQKGDIAEGYSVSREKKESFPLTVTSAQKNPTAFYLCASSMGTGGLTEAFFGQGTRLTVV.

This rearrangement joins TRBV7-2 to TRBJ2-6; TRBD1 aligns across 10 bases. This CDR3 spans 18 amino acids. The V gene's germline CDR1 is SGHTA and CDR2 FQGNSA. Germline trimming cut 2 bases from V and 0 bases from J; bases unmatched to any gene: 4. CDR3 sequence reads: CASSLSGQGSSGANVLTF. The CDR3, as DNA: TGTGCCAGCAGCTTATCGGGACAGGGGAGCTCTGGGGCCAACGTCCTGACTTTC.

The V call is TRBV6-5, the J call TRBJ1-5; 8 bases fit TRBD1. Germline values: CDR1 MNHEY, CDR2 SVGAGI. The CDR3 has 15 amino acids. Germline trimming cut 6 bases from V and 1 base from J; bases unmatched to any gene: 5. The CDR3 loop reads CASSPDRASNQPQHF. In nucleotides, the CDR3 is TGTGCCAGCAGCCCGGACAGGGCAAGCAATCAGCCCCAGCATTTT.

As to this clone: Other nucleotide sequences from this sample produce the same CDR3. The gene calls are TRBV18 and TRBJ2-7; a possible D gene is TRBD1 (6 bases). V lost 3 bases and J 1 base, leaving 7 bases between the germline ends. This CDR3 has 13 residues. Per the germline V gene, CDR1 is KGHSH and CDR2 is LQKENI. The CDR3 region is CASSPTGSYEQYF. Here the CDR3 DNA reads TGTGCCAGCTCACCGACAGGTTCCTACGAGCAGTACTTC.

The V gene is TRBV12-3 or TRBV12-4, the J gene TRBJ2-7, with D possibly matching TRBD2 (5 bases). Deletions cut 2 bases from V and 3 bases from J, with 8 bases between. There are 13 residues in the CDR3. CDR3 residues: CASSLIRGYEQYF. As DNA, the CDR3 is TGTGCCAGCAGTTTAATACGGGGCTACGAGCAGTACTTC.

CDR3 DNA sequence: TGTGCCATCAGTGAGGAGGACAGCCCAAATTCACCCCTCCACTTT. The encoded protein is CAISEEDSPNSPLHF. The chain carries TRBV10-3 and TRBJ1-6, with D possibly matching TRBD1 (6 bases). V was pared by 2 bases and J by 7 bases, with 12 bases between. This CDR3 spans 15 amino acids. Per germline, CDR1 ENHRY and CDR2 SYGVKD.

Comments on this clone: The identical CDR3 is also encoded by other nucleotide sequences in the sample. V is TRBV12-3 or TRBV12-4 and J is TRBJ1-1; the D gene is possibly TRBD1 (5 bases). Trimming cost V 3 bases and J 5 bases, with 7 bases left between them. This CDR3 is 12 amino acids long. The CDR3 sequence: CASSFGGTEAFF. The CDR3, as DNA: TGTGCCAGCAGTTTCGGGGGAACTGAAGCTTTCTTT.

V is TRBV7-9 and J is TRBJ1-1, with a tentative D call TRBD1 (5 bases). The germline V gene has CDR1 SEHNR and CDR2 FQNEAQ (reference sequence). With 4 bases removed from V and 3 bases from J, the gap between germline ends came to 12 bases. The CDR3 has 14 amino acids. In DNA, the CDR3 is TGTGCCAGCAGCTACGAGGGAGGGGACACTGAAGCTTTCTTT. The encoded protein is CASSYEGGDTEAFF.

This clone has only a few counts. The sample carries other DNA sequences with the same CDR3. The chain combines TRBV11-2 with TRBJ2-3; 10 bases are a match to TRBD2. This CDR3 is built from 15 residues. Germline V gene sequence: CDR1 SGHAT, CDR2 FQNNGV. V lost 4 bases and J lost 4; bases outside the gene matches: 5. CDR3 DNA: TGTGCCAGCAGCTCCGGGACTAGCGACTCAGATACGCAGTATTTT. It codes for CASSSGTSDSDTQYF.

The chain has TRBV4-1 and TRBJ2-7; 8 nucleotides align to TRBD2. This CDR3 spans 15 amino acids. The germline gives CDR1 MGHRA, CDR2 YSYEKL. J gave up 2 bases and V 0 bases, and 3 bases lay outside the gene matches. The CDR3 loop reads CASSQEAGGPYEQYF. For the CDR3, the DNA is TGCGCCAGCAGCCAAGAGGCGGGAGGCCCCTACGAGCAGTACTTC.

The chain combines TRBV20-1 with TRBJ2-3; D remains ambiguous. Germline V gives CDR1 DFQATT, CDR2 SNEGSKA (reference sequence). The CDR3 is 11 amino acids. Trimming left V 6 bases short and J 7 bases short, with 11 bases between. The CDR3, as DNA: TGCAGTGCCCCGTCCGTTAATACGCAGTATTTT. Its protein is CSAPSVNTQYF.

The chain employs TRBV11-3 and TRBJ1-1; 10 bases match TRBD1. Per the germline V gene, CDR1 is SGHNT and CDR2 is YENEEA. This CDR3 spans 14 amino acids. V shed 5 bases and J 1 base; nucleotides not matched to a gene: 1. The CDR3 DNA sequence: TGTGCCAGCAGCCGGGACAGGGGGAACACTGAAGCTTTCTTT. Residues: CASSRDRGNTEAFF. Together with reference TRBV11-3 and TRBJ1-1, the CDR3 gives the full variable domain: EAGVVQSPRYKIIEKKQPVAFWCNPISGHNTLYWYLQNLGQGPELLIRYENEEAVDDSQLPKDRFSAERLKGVDSTLKIQPAELGDSAVYLCASSRDRGNTEAFFGQGTRLTVV.

The V gene is TRBV4-2, the J gene TRBJ2-5; TRBD2 matches at 7 bases. Germline V CDR1 and CDR2: LGHNA, YNFKEQ. V gave up 1 base and J gave up 0 bases; unmatched junction bases: 14. The CDR3 is made up of 19 amino acids. The CDR3 here is CASSQVALSGTIHQETQYF. In DNA, the CDR3 is TGTGCCAGCAGCCAAGTTGCCCTGTCCGGGACTATCCACCAAGAGACCCAGTACTTC.

The rearrangement joins TRBV6-2 or TRBV6-3 to TRBJ2-1; possible D gene TRBD2, 6 bases. Germline V lookup: CDR1 MNHEY, CDR2 SVGEGT. The CDR3 sequence is 15 residues long. V was pared by 6 bases and J by 10 bases, with 22 bases between. The CDR3 loop reads CASSLFKTRLGEQFF. In nucleotides, the CDR3 is TGTGCCAGCAGCCTTTTTAAGACTAGACTGGGGGAGCAGTTCTTC.

The chain recombines TRBV19 with TRBJ2-1; 13 bases map to TRBD2. The CDR3 spans 15 residues. Losses at the gene ends were 10 bases for V and 7 bases for J; bases not matched to a gene: 10. Per the germline V gene, CDR1 is LNHDA and CDR2 is SQIVND (reference sequence). The CDR3 protein is CATKEGTSGKNEQFF. The CDR3 DNA is TGTGCCACCAAAGAGGGGACTAGCGGGAAGAATGAGCAGTTCTTC. The variable domain in full, completed from reference TRBV19 and TRBJ2-1, reads DGGITQSPKYLFRKEGQNVTLSCEQNLNHDAMYWYRQDPGQGLRLIYYSQIVNDFQKGDIAEGYSVSREKKESFPLTVTSAQKNPTAFYLCATKEGTSGKNEQFFGPGTRLTVL.

The chain uses TRBV7-2 and TRBJ2-1, with 8 bases lining up with TRBD2. The CDR3 is 14 amino acids. Germline values: CDR1 SGHTA, CDR2 FQGNSA. J lost 6 bases, V lost 5 bases, and 6 bases had no gene match. The CDR3 here is CASSTNGGGNEQFF. CDR3 nucleotide sequence: TGTGCCAGCAGCACCAACGGGGGGGGCAATGAGCAGTTCTTC.

V gene TRBV7-2 combines with J gene TRBJ2-6; D possibly corresponds to TRBD1 (5 bases). Trimming removed 7 bases at V and 6 bases at J, with 16 bases between. Germline V gene sequence: CDR1 SGHTA, CDR2 FQGNSA. This CDR3 is 15 amino acids long. CDR3 sequence (DNA): TGTGCCAGCACCTCGGCAACAGGCCCGGCCAACGTCCTGACTTTC. Amino acid sequence: CASTSATGPANVLTF.

V is TRBV29-1 and J is TRBJ2-5, with 8 bases fitting TRBD1. CDR1 and CDR2 (germline): SQVTM, ANQGSEA. The CDR3 runs to 13 residues. The CDR3 loop is CSTGQGGGETQYF. The CDR3 DNA reads as TGCAGTACTGGACAGGGAGGTGGAGAGACCCAGTACTTC.